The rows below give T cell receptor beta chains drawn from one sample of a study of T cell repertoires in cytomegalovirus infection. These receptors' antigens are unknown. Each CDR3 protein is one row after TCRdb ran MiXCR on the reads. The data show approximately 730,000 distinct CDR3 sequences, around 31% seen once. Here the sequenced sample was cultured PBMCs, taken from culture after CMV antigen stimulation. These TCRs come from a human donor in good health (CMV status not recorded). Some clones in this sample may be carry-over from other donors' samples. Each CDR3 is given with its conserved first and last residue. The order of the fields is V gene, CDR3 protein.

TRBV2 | CASPPTTPQSDSYEQYF
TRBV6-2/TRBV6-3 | CASTLRERRTDNEQFF
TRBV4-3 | CASSQAVVAGPTQYF
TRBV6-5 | CASSSTSSGGRREQYF
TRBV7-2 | CASSLARDRGSYNSPLHF
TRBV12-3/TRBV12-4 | CASTYLGLSSPLHF
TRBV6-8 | CASSRPSLGQGNTEAFF
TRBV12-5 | CASGLVLAPADNEQFF
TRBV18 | CASSPRGEQGEKLFF
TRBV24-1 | CATRSETGGADTQYF
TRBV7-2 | CASSAYVETQYF
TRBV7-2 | CASSWAGEAYEQYF
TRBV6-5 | CASSYYPPTSDTQYF
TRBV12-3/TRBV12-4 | CASSLGVRQPQHF
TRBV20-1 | CSAREALNSPLHF
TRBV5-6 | CASSLQGGGNEQFF
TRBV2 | CASRTPQRVGHEQFF
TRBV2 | CASRAGTGFSEQYF
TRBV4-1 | CASSHPKTSGSRTDTQYF
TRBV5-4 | CASSSFPSRQGTFQETQYF
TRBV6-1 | CASSELWGGTEAFF
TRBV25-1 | CASSEYLAPRSSPLHF
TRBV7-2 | CASSLIDSSYNEQFF
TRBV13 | CASSLGPAGGFNYGYTF
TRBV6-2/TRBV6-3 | CATRASGYEQYF
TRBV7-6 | CASSHSLRDRQYF
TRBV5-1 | CASSLDTNTGELFF
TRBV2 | CASSENRIPRWPQHF
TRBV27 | CASSLFSNNEKLFF
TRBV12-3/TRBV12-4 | CASSLSQGGELFF
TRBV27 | CASSSPETSWNEQFF
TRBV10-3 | CAISESVYQPQHF
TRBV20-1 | CSASGGGSPLHF
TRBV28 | CASSHPGTNSYEQYF
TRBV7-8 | CASSWDTPGDEQYF
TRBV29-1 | CSVEKRWAGPTQETQYF
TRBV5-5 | CASSPGGGPPSSYNEQFF
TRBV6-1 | CASNERGKGVTQYF
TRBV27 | CATRWEGAGLVDEQFF
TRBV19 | CASIPRGTGLMNTEAFF
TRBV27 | CASSLTRHSSYEQYF
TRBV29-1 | CSVEDVGLAYTF
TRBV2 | CASSGQGDEQFF
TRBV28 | CASSLQTYGYTF
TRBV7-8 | CASSFRLAGGDKDEQFF
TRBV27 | CASSLPGQPYNEQFF
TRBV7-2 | CASSLRATPAEQYF
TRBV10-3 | CAIGSGRLNTGELFF
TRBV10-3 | CAIRGGQGAYEQFF
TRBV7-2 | CASSLAATTDTQYF
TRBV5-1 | CASSWDGGATQYF
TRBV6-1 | CASSSPGLSNIQYF
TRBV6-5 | CASSYSGTRGGASYNEQFF
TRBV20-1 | CSAADPRGNTEAFF
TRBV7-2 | CASSFRTGYNYGYTF
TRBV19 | CASRNTEGYGYTF
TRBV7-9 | CASSPRSGGADTQYF
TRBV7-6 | CASSLRGTSGNNEQFF
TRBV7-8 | CASSRDPSYEQYF